A single sample is the source of the 20 T cell receptor beta chains below, sequenced in a study of shared clonotypes between healthy human individuals. Assay: immunoSEQ multiplex PCR; the TCRdb copy retains only in-frame clones and omits some. This sample has around 240,000 clones; over 50% occur once, and the top ten carry around 10%. Sequenced sample: memory CD4+ T cells sorted from blood. The subset: CD45RA-negative fraction. The receptor source for this set is a man aged 30-40 years in good health.

This clone came up a few times. The chain recombines TRBV2 with TRBJ2-3, with D perhaps assigned TRBD1 or TRBD2 (5 bases each). V shed 11 bases and J shed 2 bases, with 14 bases lying between them. Germline CDR1 and CDR2: SNHLY and FYNNEI. This CDR3 spans 13 amino acids. CDR3 DNA sequence: TGTGCCTTTGAGGGGCGGACCACAGATACGCAGTATTTT. Translation gives CAFEGRTTDTQYF.

This clone came up once. The genes are TRBV5-1 and TRBJ2-1; no clear D. Trimming stripped 0 bases from V and 11 bases from J, with 15 bases between. The CDR3 totals 14 residues. From germline, CDR1 is SGHRS and CDR2 YFSETQ. The CDR3 sequence is CASSLATSANQQFF. DNA for the CDR3: TGCGCCAGCAGCTTGGCCACGTCGGCGAACCAGCAGTTCTTC.

The table lists this clone with a few counts. The V gene is TRBV28, the J gene TRBJ2-3; D gene unclear. Trimming left V 6 bases short and J 6 bases short, with 13 bases between. CDR3 length equals 13 residues. CDR1 and CDR2 (germline): MDHEN, SYDVKM. CDR3 nucleotide sequence: TGTGCCAGCAGCTGGACCTATCGGGATACGCAGTATTTT. It encodes CASSWTYRDTQYF. The entire variable domain, with the rest obtained from reference TRBV28 and TRBJ2-3, is as follows: DVKVTQSSRYLVKRTGEKVFLECVQDMDHENMFWYRQDPGLGLRLIYFSYDVKMKEKGDIPEGYSVSREKKERFSLILESASTNQTSMYLCASSWTYRDTQYFGPGTRLTVL.

The chain is built from TRBV4-1 and TRBJ1-1; D not certain. V was cut by 0 bases and J by 3 bases, with 5 bases left in between. The CDR3 has 13 amino acids. Germline CDR1 is MGHRA and CDR2 is YSYEKL. CDR3 residues: CASSQDPDTEAFF. CDR3 sequence (DNA): TGCGCCAGCAGCCAAGATCCGGACACTGAAGCTTTCTTT.

The CDR3 sequence is CASSSGTSGRNEQFF. Here the CDR3 DNA reads TGTGCCAGCAGCTCCGGGACTAGCGGGAGGAATGAGCAGTTCTTC. This chain joins TRBV5-5 and TRBJ2-1; TRBD2 aligns across 15 bases. From germline, CDR1 is SGHKS and CDR2 YYEKEE (reference sequence). The CDR3 contains 15 residues. V shed 3 bases, J shed 7 bases, and the junction held 2 bases outside the gene matches. Together with reference TRBV5-5 and TRBJ2-1, the CDR3 gives the full variable domain: DAGVTQSPTHLIKTRGQQVTLRCSPISGHKSVSWYQQVLGQGPQFIFQYYEKEERGRGNFPDRFSARQFPNYSSELNVNALLLGDSALYLCASSSGTSGRNEQFFGPGTRLTVL.

For this clone: A read error likely explains this, since a far larger clone differs by one base. The chain is built from TRBV25-1 and TRBJ2-7, with TRBD1 identical over 7 bases. Germline assignment: CDR1 MGHDK and CDR2 SYGVNS. The CDR3 loop spans 13 amino acids. Trimming removed 4 bases from V and 0 bases from J; junction bases left unmatched: 0. CDR3 sequence (DNA): TGTGCCAGCAGTGGGGACAGCTCCTACGAGCAGTACTTC. Amino acids: CASSGDSSYEQYF.

V usage is TRBV18 and J usage is TRBJ1-1; the D is unclear. Per germline, CDR1 KGHSH and CDR2 LQKENI. This CDR3 comprises 14 residues. Trimming removed 1 base at V and 4 bases at J, with 10 bases between. The CDR3 coding sequence is TGTGCCAGCTCACCACATCGACGGGGCACTGAAGCTTTCTTT. Translated, it gives CASSPHRRGTEAFF.

V is TRBV9 and J is TRBJ2-3; D not resolved. V lost 4 bases, J lost 6 bases, and 9 bases lay in between. The CDR3 consists of 12 residues. The V gene's germline CDR1 is SGDLS and CDR2 YYNGEE. The CDR3 protein is CASSRSLDTQYF. The CDR3 DNA reads TGTGCCAGCAGCCGCAGCCTGGATACGCAGTATTTT.

The chain is built from TRBV7-9 and TRBJ2-2; D unresolved. CDR1 SEHNR and CDR2 FQNEAQ come from the germline V gene (reference sequence). The CDR3 is 11 amino acids. The germline V and J ends were trimmed by 8 bases and 4 bases, with 5 bases remaining between them. The CDR3 loop reads CASEGTGELFF. For the CDR3, the DNA is TGTGCCAGCGAAGGCACCGGGGAGCTGTTTTTT.

This clone was seen a single time. The V and J genes are TRBV4-3 and TRBJ1-4, with unresolved D. CDR3 length: 15 amino acids. The germline V gene encodes CDR1 LGHNA and CDR2 YSLEER. Trimming shortened V by 0 bases and J by 8 bases, and 13 bases separated the two germline ends. The CDR3 nucleotides read TGCGCCAGCAGCCAAGAAGAACCCCCGAGGGAAAAACTGTTTTTT. Its protein product is CASSQEEPPREKLFF.

This clone was observed many times. V gene TRBV6-1 combines with J gene TRBJ2-3; a possible D gene is TRBD2 (5 bases). The germline gives CDR1 MNHNS, CDR2 SASEGT. With 6 bases removed from V and 3 bases from J, the gap between germline ends came to 16 bases. This CDR3 is built from 15 residues. CDR3 region: CASSADPWETDTQYF. The CDR3 DNA is TGTGCCAGCAGCGCCGACCCTTGGGAGACAGATACGCAGTATTTT.

V and J are TRBV5-6 and TRBJ1-2, with 7 bases fitting TRBD1. The CDR3 length is 15 residues. Looked up from germline, CDR1 is SGHDT and CDR2 is YYEEEE. With V trimmed by 2 bases and J by 7 bases, 11 bases remained unmatched. Written as DNA, the CDR3 is TGTGCCAGCAGCTTAAGACAGGGAGCGAGGGGTGGCTACACCTTC. Protein product: CASSLRQGARGGYTF.

There are a few counts of this clone. This chain links TRBV11-2 with TRBJ2-2, with 7 bases aligning to TRBD2. The CDR3 contains 12 residues. Germline values: CDR1 SGHAT, CDR2 FQNNGV. The CDR3 sequence is CASGANTGELFF. The CDR3 DNA sequence: TGTGCGAGCGGGGCGAACACCGGGGAGCTGTTTTTT.

The chain is built from TRBV11-3 and TRBJ2-1, with 8 bases lining up with TRBD1. Germline lookup yields CDR1 SGHNT and CDR2 YENEEA. The CDR3 runs 15 residues. J was trimmed by 0 bases and V by 5 bases; bases with no gene match: 3. For the CDR3, the DNA is TGTGCCAGCAGCCCTGGACAGGGCTCCTACAATGAGCAGTTCTTC. It codes for CASSPGQGSYNEQFF.

The CDR3 nucleotides read TGTGCCAGCAGGGATCTGACAGGGCAGTACGAGCAGTACTTC. This sequence encodes CASRDLTGQYEQYF. The V gene is TRBV2, the J gene TRBJ2-7, with 7 bases matching TRBD1. This CDR3 has 14 residues. Germline loops: CDR1 SNHLY, CDR2 FYNNEI. J lost 4 bases, V lost 6 bases, and 9 bases had no gene match.

The chain couples TRBV14 to TRBJ1-2, with 8 bases matching TRBD1. With V trimmed by 4 bases and J by 8 bases, 3 bases remained unmatched. The CDR3 covers 12 residues. Germline loops: CDR1 SGHDN, CDR2 FVKESK. The CDR3 loop reads CASSPDRAGYTF. The CDR3 nucleotides read TGTGCCAGCAGCCCGGACAGGGCGGGCTACACCTTC.

Details on this clone: At one of its ends the junction is not consistent with the germline gene, which may arise from a read error. This chain links TRBV7-7 with TRBJ2-6; D unclear. The length of the CDR3 is 18 residues. The V gene's germline CDR1 is SSHAT and CDR2 FNYEAQ (reference sequence). In nucleotides, the CDR3 is TGTGCTAGCAGCTTAAAGGGCCGATTCGACCCTGGGGCCAACGTCCTGACTTTC. It is translated as CASSLKGRFDPGANVLTF. The entire variable domain, with the rest obtained from reference TRBV7-7 and TRBJ2-6, is as follows: GAGVSQSPRYKVTKRGQDVTLRCDPISSHATLYWYQQALGQGPEFLTYFNYEAQPDKSGLPSDRFSAERPEGSISTLTIQRTEQRDSAMYRCASSLKGRFDPGANVLTFGAGSRLTVL.

V gene TRBV13 combines with J gene TRBJ2-7; TRBD2 matches at 8 bases. Germline V gene lookup returns CDR1 PRHDT and CDR2 FYEKMQ (reference sequence). CDR3 length: 15 amino acids. The V and J ends lost 4 bases and 5 bases, in that order; junction bases with no gene match: 10. CDR3 sequence reads: CASSSQRERVHEQYF. The CDR3 nucleotides read TGTGCCAGCAGCTCCCAGCGGGAGAGAGTTCACGAGCAGTACTTC.

The chain's CDR3 is CASSPGGLALLGNNEQFF. DNA for the CDR3: TGCGCCAGCAGCCCGGGGGGACTAGCCCTCCTAGGCAACAATGAGCAGTTCTTC. The rearrangement uses TRBV4-1 and TRBJ2-1; 9 nucleotides line up with TRBD2. V was clipped by 4 bases and J by 5 bases; unmatched bases: 15. CDR1 and CDR2 from the germline V gene are MGHRA and YSYEKL. The CDR3 length is 18 residues.

This clone was observed a handful of times. V usage is TRBV2 and J usage is TRBJ2-7; 7 bases line up with TRBD1. Germline V gives CDR1 SNHLY, CDR2 FYNNEI. The CDR3 runs 14 residues. Unmatched junction bases numbered 5, after V lost 4 bases and J lost 2 bases. The DNA of the CDR3 is TGTGCCAGCAGTGTTGGGACAGATACCTACGAGCAGTACTTC. It encodes CASSVGTDTYEQYF. The whole variable domain, filled in from reference TRBV2 and TRBJ2-7, reads EPEVTQTPSHQVTQMGQEVILRCVPISNHLYFYWYRQILGQKVEFLVSFYNNEISEKSEIFDDQFSVERPDGSNFTLKIRSTKLEDSAMYFCASSVGTDTYEQYFGPGTRLTVT.